Each of the 10 T cell receptor beta chains below was sequenced from the same sample in a study of response to subunit inactivated influenza vaccine. TCRdb recomputed calls from the RT-PCR reads with MiXCR, one row per CDR3 protein. The sample has hundreds of thousands of distinct CDR3 sequences, 11% to 15% seen once. The material was PBMCs from blood, obtained around 15 days before vaccination. These receptors came from a man aged 50-60 years who received an inactivated influenza vaccine.

As to this clonotype: The CDR3 carries no conserved terminal phenylalanine or tryptophan, so it likely arises from a read error. CDR3 bases: TGTGCCAGCAGTTTACGGGCTAATACGCAGTATTAT. This translates into CASSLRANTQYY. V usage is TRBV28 and J usage is TRBJ2-3; no firm D call. Trimming took 2 bases from V and 7 from J, leaving 7 bases between them. Germline V gene lookup returns CDR1 MDHEN and CDR2 SYDVKM. This CDR3 is 12 amino acids long.

This clonotype was seen a few times. The chain uses TRBV5-1 and TRBJ1-3; TRBD1 matches at 7 bases. Germline V gene lookup returns CDR1 SGHRS and CDR2 YFSETQ. CDR3 length: 14 amino acids. V dropped 3 bases and J dropped 5; count of bases not matched to a gene: 5. The DNA for the CDR3 is TGCGCCAGCAGCTATGAGGGGGCGAGAAACACCATATATTTT. Protein sequence: CASSYEGARNTIYF.

This clonotype was detected a few times. The chain recombines TRBV20-1 with TRBJ2-1, with 8 bases identical to TRBD1. CDR3 length: 16 amino acids. In germline, CDR1 is DFQATT, CDR2 SNEGSKA (reference sequence). V lost 0 bases to trimming and J lost 9 bases; unmatched junction nucleotides: 13. The CDR3 sequence is CSARETRGRIFGEQFF. DNA of the CDR3: TGCAGTGCTAGAGAGACCAGGGGGCGAATTTTTGGTGAGCAGTTCTTC.

Ten or more counts support this clonotype. The V and J genes are TRBV12-3 or TRBV12-4 and TRBJ2-2; TRBD1 aligns across 8 bases. V lost 6 bases to trimming and J lost 2 bases; unmatched junction nucleotides: 5. The CDR3 spans 15 residues. CDR3 in DNA: TGTGCCAGCAGCCCACAGGGGGGAAACACCGGGGAGCTGTTTTTT. It yields the protein CASSPQGGNTGELFF.

A few counts support this clonotype. The CDR3 DNA sequence: TGTGCCAGCAGTCTTCGACAGGGGGCGAACACTGAAGCTTTCTTT. Translated: CASSLRQGANTEAFF. This sequence joins TRBV28 and TRBJ1-1, with TRBD1 matching over 10 bases. In germline, CDR1 is MDHEN, CDR2 SYDVKM. The CDR3 is 15 amino acids. Germline trimming cut 5 bases from V and 1 base from J; bases unmatched to any gene: 4.

V and J are TRBV20-1 and TRBJ2-5, with D perhaps TRBD2 (5 bases). V was trimmed by 7 bases and J by 2 bases, leaving 14 bases between them. The CDR3 has 13 residues. Germline V gives CDR1 DFQATT, CDR2 SNEGSKA (reference sequence). The chain's CDR3 is CSGEPGTQETQYF. Written as DNA, the CDR3 is TGCAGTGGGGAACCGGGAACTCAAGAGACCCAGTACTTC.

DNA for the CDR3: TGTGCCAGTAGTGTGGGATATTCCTACGAGCAGTACTTC. It yields the protein CASSVGYSYEQYF. The chain combines TRBV19 with TRBJ2-7; D is undetermined. The CDR3 covers 13 residues. Germline-derived CDR1 and CDR2 are LNHDA and SQIVND (reference sequence). V lost 5 bases and J 1 base, leaving 9 bases between the germline ends.

The chain employs TRBV12-3 or TRBV12-4 and TRBJ1-1; D gene uncertain. CDR3 size: 14 residues. Trimming removed 5 bases from V and 1 base from J, with 11 bases in between. CDR3 residues: CASSTVGRNTEAFF. The CDR3 DNA sequence: TGTGCCAGCAGTACGGTTGGAAGGAACACTGAAGCTTTCTTT.

The chain recombines TRBV2 with TRBJ2-7; the D gene is possibly TRBD2 (6 bases). This CDR3 is built from 14 residues. CDR1 is SNHLY, CDR2 FYNNEI, per germline. Trimming took 7 bases from V and 3 from J, leaving 16 bases between them. CDR3 bases: TGTGCCAGCATCGTGGACATGGGGGGCTACGAGCAGTACTTC. It is translated as CASIVDMGGYEQYF.

J is TRBJ2-3 and V is TRBV28; 14 positions match TRBD2. CDR1 is MDHEN and CDR2 is SYDVKM in the germline V gene. The CDR3 runs to 19 residues. V lost 3 bases and J lost 0; bases outside the gene matches: 8. CDR3 nucleotide sequence: TGTGCCAGCAGTTTCGCGGGACTAGCGGGAGTGTCTAGCACAGATACGCAGTATTTT. Translation: CASSFAGLAGVSSTDTQYF.